Each of the 5 T cell receptor beta chains below was sequenced from the same sample in a study of T cell repertoires in cytomegalovirus infection. In TCRdb, the reads were re-called with MiXCR into one record per CDR3 protein. The top ten clones hold over 13% of a sample with hundreds of thousands of distinct CDR3 sequences, roughly 31% of them seen once. Their antigens remain unidentified. The starting material was cultured CD8+ T cells from PBMCs, obtained from culture after CMV antigen stimulation. The origin of the receptors is a human donor in good health (CMV status not recorded). Some clones in this sample may be carry-over from other donors' samples.

The rearrangement uses TRBV18 and TRBJ1-4, with TRBD1 matching 12 bases. The CDR3 sequence is 17 residues long. The junction had 8 bases not matched to a gene; V was cut back by 3 bases and J by 6 bases. Germline values: CDR1 KGHSH, CDR2 LQKENI. This CDR3 is CASSPSKGQGADEKLFF. The CDR3 region has the DNA TGTGCCAGCTCACCTTCAAAGGGACAGGGGGCCGATGAAAAACTGTTTTTT.

As DNA, the CDR3 is TGTGCCAGCAGCTTAGTGGCAGCCCAAGAGACCCAGTACTTC. Its translation: CASSLVAAQETQYF. The chain carries TRBV7-6 and TRBJ2-5; no clear D. The germline gives CDR1 SGHVS, CDR2 FNYEAQ. Trimming shortened V by 1 base and J by 1 base, and 7 bases separated the two germline ends. The CDR3 runs to 14 residues.

At least ten counts were recorded for this clonotype. DNA of the CDR3: TGTGCCAGCAGCTTAGAAGAGGGGATGACCACTGAAGCTTTCTTT. It translates to CASSLEEGMTTEAFF. The chain is built from TRBV7-8 and TRBJ1-1, with D perhaps matching TRBD1 (5 bases). The CDR3 spans 15 residues. CDR1 SGHVS and CDR2 FQNEAQ come from the germline V gene. V lost 1 base and J 4 bases, leaving 13 bases between the germline ends. Full variable domain (rest looked up from reference TRBV7-8 and TRBJ1-1): GAGVSQSPRYKVAKRGQDVALRCDPISGHVSLFWYQQALGQGPEFLTYFQNEAQLDKSGLPSDRFFAERPEGSVSTLKIQRTQQEDSAVYLCASSLEEGMTTEAFFGQGTRLTVV.

The rearrangement links TRBV28 to TRBJ2-4; possibly TRBD1 for D (7 bases). V shed 1 base and J shed 6 bases, with 13 bases lying between them. The CDR3 is 15 amino acids. Germline CDR1 reads MDHEN; CDR2 reads SYDVKM. This chain's CDR3 is CASSLLWQGGNIQYF. CDR3 DNA sequence: TGTGCCAGCAGTTTATTGTGGCAGGGGGGAAACATTCAGTACTTC.

This clonotype came up a few times. The chain is built from TRBV4-3 and TRBJ1-1; 11 bases line up with TRBD1. Trimming removed 2 bases from V and 7 bases from J; junction bases left unmatched: 15. This CDR3 comprises 18 residues. Germline-derived CDR1 and CDR2 are LGHNA and YSLEER. CDR3 DNA sequence: TGCGCCAGCAGCCAACTAAGACCGAGCCGGGACAGGGGGTATGAAGCTTTCTTT. Amino acids: CASSQLRPSRDRGYEAFF.